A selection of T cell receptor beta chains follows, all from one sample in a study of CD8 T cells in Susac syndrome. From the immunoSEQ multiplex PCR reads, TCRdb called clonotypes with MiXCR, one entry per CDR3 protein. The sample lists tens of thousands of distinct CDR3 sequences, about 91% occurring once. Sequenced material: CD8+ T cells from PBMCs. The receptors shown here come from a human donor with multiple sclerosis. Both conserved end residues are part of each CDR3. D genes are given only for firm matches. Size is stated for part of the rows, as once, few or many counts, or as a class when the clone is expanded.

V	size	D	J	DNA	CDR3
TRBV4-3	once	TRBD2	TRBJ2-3	TGCGCCAGCAGCCAAGGCACTAGCGTCTCCACAGATACGCAGTATTTT	CASSQGTSVSTDTQYF
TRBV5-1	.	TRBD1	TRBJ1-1	TGCGCCAGCAGCTTGGCCCGGACAGGGGAGGATGCTGAAGCTTTCTTT	CASSLARTGEDAEAFF
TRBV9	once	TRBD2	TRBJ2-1	TGTGCCAGCAGCGATAGCGGGGTCTACAATGAGCAGTTCTTC	CASSDSGVYNEQFF
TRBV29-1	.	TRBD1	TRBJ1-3	TGCAGCGTTGAAGGGACAGGGGTTTCTGGAAACACCATATATTTT	CSVEGTGVSGNTIYF
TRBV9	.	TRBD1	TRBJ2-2	TGTGCCAGCAGCGCCGCAGGGGGCACCGGGGAGCTGTTTTTT	CASSAAGGTGELFF
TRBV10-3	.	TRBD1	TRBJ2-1	TGTGCCATCAGTCCGGGACAGGGGTTCAATGAGCAGTTCTTC	CAISPGQGFNEQFF
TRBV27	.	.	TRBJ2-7	TGTGCCAGCAAGAAACAGGGTGCGGGATGGTCCTACGAGCAGTACTTC	CASKKQGAGWSYEQYF
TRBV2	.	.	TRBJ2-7	TGTGCCAGCAGTGAAGCCTACGAGCAGTACTTC	CASSEAYEQYF
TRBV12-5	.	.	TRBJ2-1	TGTGCTAGTGGTTTGGCGGGACCCTACAATGAGCAGTTCTTC	CASGLAGPYNEQFF
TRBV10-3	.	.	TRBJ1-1	TGTGCCATCAGGAACAGGGAGGACACTGAAGCTTTCTTT	CAIRNREDTEAFF
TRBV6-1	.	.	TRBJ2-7	TGTGCCAGCAGTGAAGACAGGGAGATCTACGAGCAGTACTTC	CASSEDREIYEQYF
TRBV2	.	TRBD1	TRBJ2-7	TGTGCCAGCAGTGAGGGACAGGAATGGAACGAGCAGTACTTC	CASSEGQEWNEQYF
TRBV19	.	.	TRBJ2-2	TGTGCCAGTAGTATCGCGAAGAACACCGGGGAGCTGTTTTTT	CASSIAKNTGELFF
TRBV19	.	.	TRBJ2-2	TGTGCCAGTAGTATTTGGTTTGGTTCCACCGGGGAGCTGTTTTTT	CASSIWFGSTGELFF
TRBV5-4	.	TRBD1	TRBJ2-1	TGTGCCAGCAGCGCCCACAGGGGGATCGACAATGAGCAGTTCTTC	CASSAHRGIDNEQFF
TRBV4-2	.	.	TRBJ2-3	TGTGCCAGCAGCCAAGAGGCAATGAACACAGATACGCAGTATTTT	CASSQEAMNTDTQYF
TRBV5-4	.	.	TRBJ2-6	TGTGCCAGCAGCAGCAGGGCCCCGGCTGGGGCCAACGTCCTGACTTTC	CASSSRAPAGANVLTF
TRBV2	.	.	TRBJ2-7	TGTGCCAGCAGTGCAGGGGCCGGGTGGTACGAGCAGTACTTC	CASSAGAGWYEQYF
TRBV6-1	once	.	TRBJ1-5	TGTGCCAGCAGTGAGGACAGACCCCTGGGTCAGCCCCAGCATTTT	CASSEDRPLGQPQHF
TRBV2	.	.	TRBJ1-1	TGTGCCAGCAGCGAGGGGAACTTAAACACTGAAGCTTTCTTT	CASSEGNLNTEAFF
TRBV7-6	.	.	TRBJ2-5	TGTGCCAGCAGCTTGGGACGCGCTAGCTGGGAGACCCAGTACTTC	CASSLGRASWETQYF
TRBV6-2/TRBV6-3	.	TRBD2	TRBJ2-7	TGTGCCAGCAGAGAACAATCGGGACTAGCTTACTACGAGCAGTACTTC	CASREQSGLAYYEQYF
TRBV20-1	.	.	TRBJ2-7	TGCAGTGCTCCTTACCCCCCGCGCTACGAGCAGTACTTC	CSAPYPPRYEQYF
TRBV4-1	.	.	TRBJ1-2	TGCGCCAGCAGCCCGGGCGCGATGAGCTACACCTTC	CASSPGAMSYTF
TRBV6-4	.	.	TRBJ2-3	TGTGCCAGCAGTGACGGGAGCACAGATACGCAGTATTTT	CASSDGSTDTQYF
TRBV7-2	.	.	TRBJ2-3	TGTGCCAGCAGCTTAGCTGTCGGGACAAACGATCCTAGCACAGATACGCAGTATTTT	CASSLAVGTNDPSTDTQYF
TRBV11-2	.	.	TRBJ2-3	TGTGCCAGCAGCTTAGATCCAGCCGATTATGGAGATACGCAGTATTTT	CASSLDPADYGDTQYF
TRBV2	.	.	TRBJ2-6	TGTGCCAGCAGTGATTCACAGTCTGGGGCCAACGTCCTGACTTTC	CASSDSQSGANVLTF
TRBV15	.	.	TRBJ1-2	TGTGCCACCAGCAGACTCCTCGTGGGGATGGACTATGGCTACACCTTC	CATSRLLVGMDYGYTF
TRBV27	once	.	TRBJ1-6	TGTGCCAGCAGCCTTTCGAGCTCCTATAATTCACCCCTCCACTTT	CASSLSSSYNSPLHF
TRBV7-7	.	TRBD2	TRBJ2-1	TGTGCCAGCAGCAATGGACTAGCGGCATACAATGAGCAGTTCTTC	CASSNGLAAYNEQFF
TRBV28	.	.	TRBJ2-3	TGTGCCAGCAGTTTCTTCGGGAGCGGCACAGATACGCAGTATTTT	CASSFFGSGTDTQYF
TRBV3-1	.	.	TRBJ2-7	TGTGCCAGCAGCCCACAGGGCTTCGGGTCCGAGCAGTACTTC	CASSPQGFGSEQYF
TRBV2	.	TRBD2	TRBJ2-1	TGTGCCAGCTTCTCCTTGGGGGGGACTAGCACTAGCTTC	CASFSLGGTSTSF
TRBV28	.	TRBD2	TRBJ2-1	TGTGCCACCCGTCGACGGGGAGGGGTCTACAATGAGCAGTTCTTC	CATRRRGGVYNEQFF
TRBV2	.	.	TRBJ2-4	TGTGCCAGCAGTCAAGGCCTAGCCAAAAACATTCAGTACTTC	CASSQGLAKNIQYF
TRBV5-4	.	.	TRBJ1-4	TGTGCCAGCAGCTTTATGGGGGGATCGAATGAAAAACTGTTTTTT	CASSFMGGSNEKLFF
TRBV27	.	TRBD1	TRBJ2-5	TGTGCCACCATTGGACAGGATCAAGAGACCCAGTACTTC	CATIGQDQETQYF
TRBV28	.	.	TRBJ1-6	TGTGCCAGCAGTTTTGGTAATTCACCCCTCCACTTT	CASSFGNSPLHF
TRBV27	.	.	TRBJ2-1	TGTGCCAGCAGTCACAGGGGGGGATACAATGAGCAGTTCTTC	CASSHRGGYNEQFF